The 29 T cell receptor beta chains given below trace back to one sample, sequenced in a study of T-cell memory formation after mild COVID-19. TCRdb re-analysed the 5' RACE reads in MiXCR, keeping a single row per CDR3 protein. The repertoire has 100,000 to 150,000 distinct CDR3 sequences, about 6% of them found once; the top ten carry over 2%. The sequenced sample was PBMCs or a T cell subset sorted from them (not recorded which). The source is an adult woman who had mild COVID-19 (a few samples of this study predate the infection). Cell type and time point are not known.

This clonotype was found many times. V usage is TRBV6-5 and J usage is TRBJ2-3; 9 nucleotides match TRBD1. Trimming removed 0 bases from V and 3 bases from J; junction bases left unmatched: 4. The germline CDR1 and CDR2 sequences are MNHEY and SVGAGI. There are 16 residues in the CDR3. In nucleotides, the CDR3 is TGTGCCAGCAGTTACTCGAAGGGGACAGGGACAGATACGCAGTATTTT. As protein: CASSYSKGTGTDTQYF.

This clonotype was counted at least ten times. CDR3 bases: TGCGCCAGCAGCCGGCGACAGGGAAACACCGGGGAGCTGTTTTTT. Encoded protein: CASSRRQGNTGELFF. The V and J genes are TRBV5-1 and TRBJ2-2; 7 bases are a match to TRBD1. The V gene end was trimmed by 4 bases and the J gene end by 2 bases; junction bases not matched to a gene: 5. This CDR3 has 15 amino acids. CDR1 is SGHRS, CDR2 YFSETQ, per germline.

A few counts support this clonotype. This sequence joins TRBV30 and TRBJ1-1, with D uncertain. CDR1 and CDR2 from the germline V gene are GTSNPN and SVGIG (reference sequence). Trimming removed 1 base from V and 3 bases from J, with 6 bases in between. The CDR3 spans 12 residues. Written as DNA, the CDR3 is TGTGCCTGGAGTGACAGCCACACTGAAGCTTTCTTT. It encodes CAWSDSHTEAFF.

This clonotype appeared a few times. The gene calls are TRBV5-5 and TRBJ2-3, with TRBD1 matching over 10 bases. This CDR3 is built from 15 residues. The trim removed 4 bases at V and 3 bases at J, leaving 5 bases unmatched. CDR1 and CDR2 (germline): SGHKS, YYEKEE (reference sequence). The DNA of the CDR3 is TGTGCCAGCAGCCAAGGGACAGGGGTGACAGATACGCAGTATTTT. Protein product: CASSQGTGVTDTQYF.

The DNA for the CDR3 is TGTGCCAGCAGTCCTCTACTAGCGGTGGAGCAGTTCTTC. This gives the protein CASSPLLAVEQFF. The chain couples TRBV6-4 to TRBJ2-1, with TRBD2 matching 8 bases. The CDR3 totals 13 residues. The trim removed 5 bases at V and 10 bases at J, leaving 7 bases unmatched. CDR1 MRHNA and CDR2 SNTAGT come from the germline V gene.

This clonotype was seen a handful of times. The CDR3 sequence: CATSFRHSTDTQYF. DNA for the CDR3: TGTGCCACCAGTTTTCGCCATAGCACAGATACGCAGTATTTT. The chain links TRBV24-1 to TRBJ2-3; no clear D. The CDR3 totals 14 residues. CDR1 and CDR2 from the germline V gene are KGHDR and SFDVKD. Trimming cost V 6 bases and J 0 bases, with 9 bases left between them.

This clonotype turned up a few times. The chain has TRBV20-1 and TRBJ1-5; D is unresolved. The CDR3 extends over 19 amino acids. V gave up 2 bases and J gave up 0 bases, with 23 bases separating them. In germline, CDR1 is DFQATT, CDR2 SNEGSKA (reference sequence). The CDR3 protein is CSARSPPTGVLDSNQPQHF. CDR3 sequence (DNA): TGCAGTGCTAGAAGCCCTCCAACCGGGGTCCTGGATAGCAATCAGCCCCAGCATTTT.

At least ten counts were recorded for this clonotype. This chain joins TRBV6-5 and TRBJ2-7, with D tentatively TRBD1 (5 bases). Germline V gene data show CDR1 as MNHEY and CDR2 as SVGAGI. The ends were cut back, 4 bases at V and 4 bases at J, with 11 bases in the middle. This CDR3 region has 13 residues. CDR3 bases: TGTGCCAGCAGTTTCCTTCAGGGTTACGAGCAGTACTTC. Translation gives CASSFLQGYEQYF.

This clonotype has ten or more counts. The chain combines TRBV7-2 with TRBJ2-3; the match to TRBD2 covers 7 bases. The CDR3 is 11 amino acids. Germline V gene data show CDR1 as SGHTA and CDR2 as FQGNSA. V shed 1 base and J 14 bases; nucleotides not matched to a gene: 3. The CDR3 region is CASSLGGTTYF. The DNA of the CDR3 is TGTGCCAGCAGCTTAGGTGGGACTACGTATTTT.

J is TRBJ2-1 and V is TRBV5-1, with D tentatively TRBD2 (5 bases). The CDR3 is 15 amino acids. The V end was cut by 4 bases, the J end by 9 bases, with 20 bases between. Germline CDR1 and CDR2: SGHRS and YFSETQ. The CDR3 loop reads CASSPPAGLRSEQFF. In nucleotides, the CDR3 is TGCGCCAGCAGCCCGCCTGCGGGCCTTCGGAGTGAGCAGTTCTTC.

This clonotype appeared a few times. The rearrangement uses TRBV24-1 and TRBJ1-1; 7 nucleotides align to TRBD1. The CDR3 totals 13 residues. V trimming: 9 bases; J trimming: 3 bases; junction bases outside the gene matches: 6. Germline V gives CDR1 KGHDR, CDR2 SFDVKD. CDR3 bases: TGTGCCACCTCGGACAGGCGGGACACTGAAGCTTTCTTT. Amino acid sequence: CATSDRRDTEAFF.

This clonotype was seen more than once but under ten times. The rearrangement uses TRBV7-8 and TRBJ2-3; D is undetermined. The germline V and J ends were trimmed by 4 bases and 2 bases, with 13 bases remaining between them. The CDR3 runs to 15 residues. CDR1 SGHVS and CDR2 FQNEAQ come from the germline V gene. As DNA, the CDR3 is TGTGCCAGCAGCTATCGGGCCTACCTCACAGATACGCAGTATTTT. This translates into CASSYRAYLTDTQYF.

This clonotype appeared a few times. The genes are TRBV4-3 and TRBJ2-3, with 8 bases identical to TRBD1. This CDR3 spans 13 amino acids. The junction had 4 bases not matched to a gene; V was cut back by 3 bases and J by 8 bases. Germline CDR1 is LGHNA and CDR2 is YSLEER. The DNA of the CDR3 is TGCGCCAGCAGCCACCAAGGACAGGGTACGCAGTATTTT. Its protein is CASSHQGQGTQYF.

The rearrangement uses TRBV19 and TRBJ2-2; 9 bases match TRBD1. Germline CDR1 and CDR2: LNHDA and SQIVND (reference sequence). V was clipped by 4 bases and J by 5 bases; unmatched bases: 2. This CDR3 has 14 amino acids. For the CDR3, the DNA is TGTGCCAGTAGTAGGACAGGGGAGACCGGGGAGCTGTTTTTT. This sequence encodes CASSRTGETGELFF.

This clonotype came up a few times. The chain couples TRBV7-9 to TRBJ2-7; a possible D gene is TRBD1 (5 bases). Trimming removed 1 base from V and 5 bases from J, with 9 bases in between. The CDR3 runs to 13 residues. Germline CDR1 and CDR2: SEHNR and FQNEAQ (reference sequence). CDR3: CASSLVGAHEQYF. In DNA form, the CDR3 reads TGTGCCAGCAGCTTAGTTGGGGCCCACGAGCAGTACTTC.

The chain recombines TRBV7-9 with TRBJ1-4; D is undetermined. The length of the CDR3 is 14 residues. Germline lookup yields CDR1 SEHNR and CDR2 FQNEAQ (reference sequence). Trimming took 5 bases from V and 0 from J, leaving 7 bases between them. CDR3: CASSMTATNEKLFF. The CDR3 region has the DNA TGTGCCAGCAGCATGACGGCAACTAATGAAAAACTGTTTTTT.

The sample holds a few counts of this clonotype. This sequence joins TRBV2 and TRBJ2-3; TRBD2 matches at 14 bases. V was clipped by 6 bases and J by 4 bases; unmatched bases: 6. The CDR3 is 16 residues long. Germline CDR1 is SNHLY and CDR2 is FYNNEI. The CDR3 protein is CASSRTSGGFPDTQYF. CDR3 coding DNA: TGTGCCAGCAGCCGGACTAGCGGGGGGTTCCCAGATACGCAGTATTTT.

This clonotype was seen many times. This chain uses TRBV7-3 with TRBJ2-1; D perhaps matches TRBD2 (7 bases). The CDR3 is made up of 15 amino acids. The germline V gene encodes CDR1 SGHTA and CDR2 FQGTGA. Trimming took 2 bases from V and 8 from J, leaving 16 bases between them. The CDR3 sequence: CASSLVRGAQDEQFF. In nucleotides, the CDR3 is TGTGCCAGCAGCTTAGTTCGGGGGGCTCAGGATGAGCAGTTCTTC.

This sequence joins TRBV2 and TRBJ1-6; no clear D gene. Trimming stripped 4 bases from V and 5 bases from J, with 12 bases between. The CDR3 extends over 15 amino acids. The V gene's germline CDR1 is SNHLY and CDR2 FYNNEI. The CDR3 bases are TGTGCCAGCAGTGGCTTGCAGGCAAATAATTCACCCCTCCACTTT. This sequence encodes CASSGLQANNSPLHF.

This clonotype was seen only a few times. V usage is TRBV14 and J usage is TRBJ2-3; either TRBD1 or TRBD2 may supply D (5 bases each). CDR1 and CDR2 (germline): SGHDN, FVKESK. Trimming left V 1 base short and J 2 bases short, with 10 bases between. CDR3 length: 15 residues. CDR3 DNA sequence: TGTGCCAGCAGCCAAGTTGGGGGTCTCACAGATACGCAGTATTTT. It encodes CASSQVGGLTDTQYF.

The chain links TRBV5-1 to TRBJ1-3; D gene uncertain. CDR1 and CDR2 (germline): SGHRS, YFSETQ. Trimming removed 4 bases from V and 10 bases from J, with 18 bases in between. The CDR3 length is 14 residues. CDR3 nucleotide sequence: TGCGCCAGCAGCCCGGGGAACAGCGCTTCGACCATATATTTT. Protein product: CASSPGNSASTIYF.

In this sample, this clonotype turned up many times. V and J are TRBV5-1 and TRBJ2-7; D is perhaps TRBD2 (7 bases). The CDR3 length is 16 residues. The V gene lost 1 base and the J gene lost 2 bases, with 16 bases spanning the gap. Germline CDR1 reads SGHRS; CDR2 reads YFSETQ. The CDR3 DNA sequence: TGCGCCAGCAGCTTGTCATTCGGGGGGCTTCCCTACGAGCAGTACTTC. Translating it yields CASSLSFGGLPYEQYF.

V and J are TRBV7-3 and TRBJ1-1, with D unresolved. This CDR3 has 14 amino acids. V was pared by 1 base and J by 1 base, with 7 bases between. Germline CDR1 is SGHTA and CDR2 is FQGTGA. The CDR3 bases are TGTGCCAGCAGCTTAATGTCAGGGAACACTGAAGCTTTCTTT. This codes for CASSLMSGNTEAFF.

This clonotype was counted many times. This chain connects TRBV27 to TRBJ1-2, with 9 bases aligning to TRBD1. V shed 6 bases and J 7 bases; nucleotides not matched to a gene: 6. CDR1 is MNHEY and CDR2 is SMNVEV in the germline V gene (reference sequence). This CDR3 is 13 amino acids long. CDR3 coding DNA: TGTGCCAGCAGGGGGGACAGGGCCACTGGCTACACCTTC. It encodes CASRGDRATGYTF.

The table lists this clonotype with a few counts. The rearrangement uses TRBV11-3 and TRBJ2-3, with 10 positions matching TRBD2. This CDR3 is built from 13 residues. Germline loops: CDR1 SGHNT, CDR2 YENEEA. After removal of 4 bases from V and 9 bases from J, the junction contained 4 bases not matched to a gene. In DNA, the CDR3 is TGTGCCAGCAGCTCGACTAGCGGGCAAACGCAGTATTTT. Translating it yields CASSSTSGQTQYF.

The J gene is TRBJ2-3, the V gene TRBV7-2, with 8 bases aligning to TRBD2. J was trimmed by 0 bases and V by 5 bases; bases with no gene match: 4. The CDR3 is 15 residues long. The germline CDR1 and CDR2 sequences are SGHTA and FQGNSA. CDR3 amino acids: CASSQSSGSTDTQYF. The CDR3 region has the DNA TGTGCCAGCAGCCAATCTAGCGGGAGCACAGATACGCAGTATTTT. The full variable domain, completed using reference TRBV7-2 and TRBJ2-3, is GAGVSQSPSNKVTEKGKDVELRCDPISGHTALYWYRQSLGQGLEFLIYFQGNSAPDKSGLPSDRFSAERTGGSVSTLTIQRTQQEDSAVYLCASSQSSGSTDTQYFGPGTRLTVL.

The table lists this clonotype with many counts. The V gene is TRBV9, the J gene TRBJ2-1, with 7 bases matching TRBD2. From germline, CDR1 is SGDLS and CDR2 YYNGEE. Trimming took 0 bases from V and 3 from J; bases not matched to a gene: 3. The CDR3 has 15 amino acids. The CDR3 loop is CASSVEGLYYNEQFF. The CDR3 DNA reads TGTGCCAGCAGCGTAGAGGGACTATACTACAATGAGCAGTTCTTC.

The V and J genes are TRBV7-6 and TRBJ2-1; 10 bases map to TRBD1. The length of the CDR3 is 15 residues. The ends lost 5 bases at V and 6 bases at J; junction bases unmatched: 7. CDR1 SGHVS and CDR2 FNYEAQ come from the germline V gene. The CDR3 is CASSRAGTGVNEQFF. CDR3 in DNA: TGTGCCAGCAGCCGAGCCGGGACAGGGGTCAATGAGCAGTTCTTC.

This clonotype was seen only a few times. CDR3 residues: CASSQSQGRTSNTEAFF. CDR3 DNA sequence: TGTGCCAGCAGCCAATCCCAGGGAAGGACCTCGAACACTGAAGCTTTCTTT. The V gene is TRBV3-1, the J gene TRBJ1-1; maybe TRBD1 (5 bases). The length of the CDR3 is 17 residues. Germline lookup yields CDR1 LGHDT and CDR2 YNNKEL (reference sequence). V lost 2 bases, J lost 1 base, and 17 bases lay in between.